One and the same sample provided the 15 T cell receptor beta chains below, sequenced in a study of T cells in women clearing cervical HPV infection. The assay was immunoSEQ multiplex PCR, and TCRdb's table has in-frame clones only and misses some. Its table lists roughly 19,000 clones. Input material: blood buffy coat. The source is a woman aged 18 to 75 with a cervical HPV16 infection that either progressed to CIN3+ or cleared (not recorded which).

Points on this clone: The CDR3 end lies 3 residues beyond the end of the read and is filled in from the germline J gene. The gene calls are TRBV5-6 and TRBJ1-1; D gene ambiguous. CDR3 length: 13 amino acids. Germline assignment: CDR1 SGHDT and CDR2 YYEEEE. Trimming took off 0 bases at V and 5 bases at J, with 8 bases between the two ends. The CDR3 bases that were read are TGTGCCAGCAGCTTGGGTAAGGCTACTGAA. Residues: CASSLGKATE. The CDR3 as a whole reads CASSLGKATEAFF.

Turning to this clone: The read terminates 3 residues before the CDR3 end, so the remaining end is supplied by the germline J gene. The chain combines TRBV7-2 with TRBJ2-5, with D tentatively TRBD2 (5 bases). Germline loops: CDR1 SGHTA, CDR2 FQGNSA. There are 13 residues in the CDR3. Trimming stripped 2 bases from V and 3 bases from J, with 7 bases between. Incomplete CDR3 DNA: TGTGCCAGCAGCTTAAGGACTGAAGAGACC. Amino acids: CASSLRTEET. The entire CDR3 protein is CASSLRTEETQYF.

Comments on this clone: The CDR3 end is not reached by the read, which stops 3 residues before it; the germline J gene fills it in. The V gene is TRBV20-1, the J gene TRBJ2-1, with 12 bases identical to TRBD2. This CDR3 has 13 residues. V gave up 5 bases and J gave up 9 bases; unmatched junction bases: 5. Germline values: CDR1 DFQATT, CDR2 SNEGSKA (reference sequence). CDR3: CSAGTSGWGEQFF. Incomplete CDR3 DNA: TGCAGTGCTGGGACTAGCGGGTGGGGTGAG.

Comments on this clone: From the germline J gene comes the end of the CDR3, since the read stops 3 residues before it. This chain connects TRBV5-1 to TRBJ1-1; TRBD1 matches at 8 bases. CDR1 SGHRS and CDR2 YFSETQ come from the germline V gene. The CDR3 has 14 amino acids. After removal of 4 bases from V and 7 bases from J, the junction contained 9 bases not matched to a gene. This CDR3 is CASSPWTGMGEAFF. Incomplete CDR3 DNA: TGCGCCAGCAGCCCATGGACAGGGATGGGTGAA.

CDR3 DNA (partial): TGTGCCAGTAGTAGGACTAGCGGGAGAGACCAAGAGACG. Its translation is CASSRTSGRDQET. The entire CDR3 reads CASSRTSGRDQETQYF. V gene TRBV19 combines with J gene TRBJ2-3, with TRBD2 identical over 13 bases. The missing CDR3 end, 3 residues past where the read stops, is filled in from the germline J gene. The CDR3 has 16 residues. Germline CDR1 reads LNHDA; CDR2 reads SQIVND (reference sequence). The full variable domain, its missing parts supplied by reference TRBV19 and TRBJ2-3, is DGGITQSPKYLFRKEGQNVTLSCEQNLNHDAMYWYRQDPGQGLRLIYYSQIVNDFQKGDIAEGYSVSREKKESFPLTVTSAQKNPTAFYLCASSRTSGRDQETQYFGPGTRLTVL.

This clone is called medium-sized based on its frequency. The CDR3 goes on 3 residues after the read ends, and that part is filled in from the germline J gene. V and J are TRBV18 and TRBJ2-7, with 7 nucleotides matching TRBD1. Germline V lookup: CDR1 KGHSH, CDR2 LQKENI. The CDR3 totals 15 residues. V lost 2 bases to trimming and J lost 4 bases; unmatched junction nucleotides: 8. The CDR3 DNA, read in part, is TGTGCCAGCTCACCATCGACAGGGAATCTATACGAG. It translates to CASSPSTGNLYE. The entire CDR3 protein is CASSPSTGNLYEQYF.

As regards this clone: Read data end 3 residues before the CDR3 end; the end is taken from the germline J gene. The rearrangement uses TRBV7-9 and TRBJ1-1; D is unclear. Trimming removed 6 bases from V and 4 bases from J, with 15 bases in between. CDR3 size: 14 residues. Germline-derived CDR1 and CDR2 are SEHNR and FQNEAQ (reference sequence). The sequenced part of the CDR3 DNA is TGTGCCAGCAGGGAATACGGCGGTGCCACTGAA. Encoded protein: CASREYGGATE. The whole CDR3 is CASREYGGATEAFF.

Concerning this clone: The CDR3 is cut off 3 residues early in the read; its end comes from the germline J gene. The chain couples TRBV19 to TRBJ2-3, with D tentatively TRBD2 (5 bases). The germline gives CDR1 LNHDA, CDR2 SQIVND (reference sequence). This CDR3 is 15 amino acids long. The covered CDR3 bases are TGTGCCAGTAGTATTGAATCGGCGGGCCAAGAGACG. Protein product: CASSIESAGQET. The whole CDR3 protein is CASSIESAGQETQYF.

Notes on this clone: The read stops 3 residues short of the end of the CDR3; the missing end is completed from the germline J gene. The V and J genes are TRBV6-2 or TRBV6-3 and TRBJ2-4, with 8 bases lining up with TRBD1. From germline, CDR1 is MNHEY and CDR2 SVGEGT. The CDR3 loop spans 15 amino acids. CDR3 region: CASSSPGQGVYGQYF. The part of the CDR3 DNA that was read is TGTGCCAGCAGTTCCCCAGGACAGGGAGTCTATGGT.

For this clone: Read coverage stops 3 residues before the CDR3 terminus; the germline J gene supplies the remainder. The rearrangement links TRBV7-9 to TRBJ2-3, with D possibly TRBD1 on 5 matching bases. The germline V gene encodes CDR1 SEHNR and CDR2 FQNEAQ (reference sequence). The CDR3 consists of 13 residues. V lost 7 bases to trimming and J lost 3 bases, with 11 bases between them. The CDR3 here is CASIQGRTDTQYF. The covered CDR3 bases are TGTGCCAGCATTCAGGGAAGAACAGATACG.

As for this clone: The missing CDR3 end, 3 residues past where the read stops, is filled in from the germline J gene. The chain is built from TRBV7-2 and TRBJ2-7; 7 nucleotides match TRBD1. CDR1 is SGHTA, CDR2 FQGNSA, per germline. V shed 5 bases, J shed 0 bases, and the junction held 4 bases outside the gene matches. The CDR3 spans 14 residues. The CDR3 sequence: CASSPDRNSYEQYF. The CDR3 bases that were read are TGTGCCAGCAGCCCGGACAGGAACTCCTACGAG.

As for this clone: The read terminates 3 residues before the CDR3 end, so the remaining end is supplied by the germline J gene. The rearrangement uses TRBV29-1 and TRBJ2-3; the match to TRBD2 covers 10 bases. This CDR3 contains 15 residues. Germline assignment: CDR1 SQVTM and CDR2 ANQGSEA. The CDR3 reads CSVAEREGLGETQYF. Partial CDR3 DNA: TGCAGCGTTGCCGAGCGGGAGGGCCTAGGAGAGACG.

Note on this clone: The read ends 3 residues before the CDR3 terminus; that terminus is restored from the germline J gene. V gene TRBV7-8 combines with J gene TRBJ2-5; D may be TRBD2 (6 bases). V shed 1 base and J shed 4 bases, with 13 bases lying between them. CDR1 SGHVS and CDR2 FQNEAQ come from the germline V gene. The CDR3 runs to 15 residues. The sequenced part of the CDR3 DNA is TGTGCCAGCAGCTTAGTCGCGGGGCACGGAGAGACC. It encodes CASSLVAGHGET. The entire CDR3 protein reads CASSLVAGHGETQYF.

Remarks on this clone: The read ends 3 residues shy of where the CDR3 ends; the end is completed using the germline J gene. The gene calls are TRBV20-1 and TRBJ1-3; D may be TRBD1 (5 bases). The CDR3 runs 16 residues. Germline values: CDR1 DFQATT, CDR2 SNEGSKA (reference sequence). Trimming left V 0 bases short and J 0 bases short, with 12 bases between. The DNA read from the CDR3 is TGCAGTGCTAGAGACCCGACAGCCTACTCTGGAAACACC. Residues: CSARDPTAYSGNT. The whole CDR3 region reads CSARDPTAYSGNTIYF.

As for this clone: From the germline J gene comes the end of the CDR3, since the read stops 3 residues before it. The chain recombines TRBV7-3 with TRBJ2-3; D is possibly TRBD1 (6 bases). The CDR3 runs to 17 residues. Germline CDR1 SGHTA, CDR2 FQGTGA. Trimming stripped 2 bases from V and 3 bases from J, with 18 bases between. CDR3 DNA (partial): TGTGCCAGCAGCTTAGGGGGCCCCTCCAGCGGAACAGATACG. Translated: CASSLGGPSSGTDT. The whole CDR3 reads CASSLGGPSSGTDTQYF.